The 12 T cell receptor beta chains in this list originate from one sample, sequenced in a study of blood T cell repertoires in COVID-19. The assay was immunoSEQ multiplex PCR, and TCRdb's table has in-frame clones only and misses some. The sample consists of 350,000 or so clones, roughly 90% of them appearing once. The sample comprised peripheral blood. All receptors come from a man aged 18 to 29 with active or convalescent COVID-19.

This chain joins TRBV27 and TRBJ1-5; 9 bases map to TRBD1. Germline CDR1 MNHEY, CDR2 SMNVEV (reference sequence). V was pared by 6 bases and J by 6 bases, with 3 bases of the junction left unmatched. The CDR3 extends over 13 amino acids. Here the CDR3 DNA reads TGTGCCAGCAGACAGGGGGCTGGTCAGCCCCAGCATTTT. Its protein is CASRQGAGQPQHF.

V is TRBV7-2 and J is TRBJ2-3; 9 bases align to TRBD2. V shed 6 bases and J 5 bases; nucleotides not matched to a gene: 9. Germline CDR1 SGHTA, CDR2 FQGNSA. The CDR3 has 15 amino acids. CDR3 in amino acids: CASSSEGTSRDTQYF. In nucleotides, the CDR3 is TGTGCCAGCAGTTCCGAGGGGACTAGCCGAGATACGCAGTATTTT.

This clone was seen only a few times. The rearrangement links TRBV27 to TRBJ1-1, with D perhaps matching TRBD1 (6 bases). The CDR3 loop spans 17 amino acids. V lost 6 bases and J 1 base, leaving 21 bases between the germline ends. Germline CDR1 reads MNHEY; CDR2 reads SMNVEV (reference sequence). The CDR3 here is CASRPLPGGHRNTEAFF. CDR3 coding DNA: TGTGCCAGCAGACCTCTCCCGGGGGGCCACCGGAACACTGAAGCTTTCTTT.

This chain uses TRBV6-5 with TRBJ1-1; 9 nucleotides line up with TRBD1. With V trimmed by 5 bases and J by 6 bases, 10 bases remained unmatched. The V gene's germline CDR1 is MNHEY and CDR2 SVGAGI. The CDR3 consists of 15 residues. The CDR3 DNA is TGTGCCAGCAGTCTAGACAGGGGGTATTCTTCTGAAGCTTTCTTT. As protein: CASSLDRGYSSEAFF.

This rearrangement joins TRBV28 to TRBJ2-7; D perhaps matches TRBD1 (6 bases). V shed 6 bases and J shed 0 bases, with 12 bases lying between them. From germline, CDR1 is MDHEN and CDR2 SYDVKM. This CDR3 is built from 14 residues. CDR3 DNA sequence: TGTGCCAGCAGACCCAGGGGAATCTCCTACGAGCAGTACTTC. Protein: CASRPRGISYEQYF.

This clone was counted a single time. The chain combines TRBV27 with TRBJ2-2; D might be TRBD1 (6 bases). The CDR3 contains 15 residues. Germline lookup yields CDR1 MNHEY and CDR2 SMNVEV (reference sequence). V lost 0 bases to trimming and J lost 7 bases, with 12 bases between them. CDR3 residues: CASSLSLGAFGELFF. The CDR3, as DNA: TGTGCCAGCAGTTTATCGCTGGGGGCTTTCGGGGAGCTGTTTTTT.

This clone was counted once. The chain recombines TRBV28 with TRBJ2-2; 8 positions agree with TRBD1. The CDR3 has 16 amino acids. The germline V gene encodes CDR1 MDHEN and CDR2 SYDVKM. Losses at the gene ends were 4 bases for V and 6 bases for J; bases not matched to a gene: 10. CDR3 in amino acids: CASSSPGQDLAGELFF. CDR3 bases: TGTGCCAGCAGTTCCCCGGGACAGGATTTAGCCGGGGAGCTGTTTTTT.

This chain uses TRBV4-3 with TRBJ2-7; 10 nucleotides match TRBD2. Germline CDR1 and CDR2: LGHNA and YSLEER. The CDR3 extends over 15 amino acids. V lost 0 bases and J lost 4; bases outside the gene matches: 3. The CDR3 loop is CASSQDLSGGYEQYF. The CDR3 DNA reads TGCGCCAGCAGCCAAGATCTTAGCGGGGGGTACGAGCAGTACTTC.

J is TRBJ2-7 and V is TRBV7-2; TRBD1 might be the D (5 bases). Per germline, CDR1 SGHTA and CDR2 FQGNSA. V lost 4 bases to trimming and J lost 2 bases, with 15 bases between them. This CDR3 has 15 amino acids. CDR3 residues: CASSSGQGIPYEQYF. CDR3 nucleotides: TGTGCCAGCAGCTCAGGGCAGGGTATCCCCTACGAGCAGTACTTC.

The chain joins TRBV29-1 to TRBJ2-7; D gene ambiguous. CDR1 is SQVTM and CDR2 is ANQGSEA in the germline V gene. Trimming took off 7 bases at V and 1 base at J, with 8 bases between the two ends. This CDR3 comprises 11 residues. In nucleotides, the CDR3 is TGCAGCGGAGGCAGTTCCTACGAGCAGTACTTC. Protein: CSGGSSYEQYF.

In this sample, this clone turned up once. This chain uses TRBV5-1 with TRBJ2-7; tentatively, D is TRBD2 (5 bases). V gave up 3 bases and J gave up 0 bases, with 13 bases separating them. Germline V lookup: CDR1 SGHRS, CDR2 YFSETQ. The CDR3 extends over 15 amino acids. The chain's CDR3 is CASSSWTGSSYEQYF. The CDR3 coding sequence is TGCGCCAGCAGCTCCTGGACTGGATCCTCCTACGAGCAGTACTTC.

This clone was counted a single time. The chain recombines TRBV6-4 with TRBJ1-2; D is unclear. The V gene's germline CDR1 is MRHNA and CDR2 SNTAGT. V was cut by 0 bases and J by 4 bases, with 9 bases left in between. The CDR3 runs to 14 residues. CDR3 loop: CASSDSAASYGYTF. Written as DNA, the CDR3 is TGTGCCAGCAGTGACTCGGCTGCATCCTATGGCTACACCTTC.